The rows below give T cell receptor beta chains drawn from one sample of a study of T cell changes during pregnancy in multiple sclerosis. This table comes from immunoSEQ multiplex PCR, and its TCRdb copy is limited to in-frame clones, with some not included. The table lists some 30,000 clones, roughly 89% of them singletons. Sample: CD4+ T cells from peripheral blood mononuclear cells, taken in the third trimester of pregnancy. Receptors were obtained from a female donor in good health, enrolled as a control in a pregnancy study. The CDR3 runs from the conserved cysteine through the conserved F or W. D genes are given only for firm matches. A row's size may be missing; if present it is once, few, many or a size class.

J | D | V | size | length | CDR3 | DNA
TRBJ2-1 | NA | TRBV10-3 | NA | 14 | CAISSLASYNEQFF | TGTGCCATTTCCAGCCTAGCCTCCTACAATGAGCAGTTCTTC
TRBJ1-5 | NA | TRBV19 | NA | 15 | CASSARQAANQPQHF | TGTGCCAGTAGTGCGCGACAGGCGGCCAATCAGCCCCAGCATTTT
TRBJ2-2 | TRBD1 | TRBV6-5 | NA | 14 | CASSTDRGVGELFF | TGTGCCAGCTCTACTGACAGGGGTGTCGGGGAGCTGTTTTTT
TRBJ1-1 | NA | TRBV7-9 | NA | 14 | CASSSGGVNTEAFF | TGTGCCAGCAGCTCCGGGGGGGTGAACACTGAAGCTTTCTTT
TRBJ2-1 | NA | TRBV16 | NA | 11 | CASSQDREQFF | TGTGCCAGCAGCCAAGATCGGGAGCAGTTCTTC
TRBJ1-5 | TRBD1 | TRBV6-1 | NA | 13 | CASSDLGTGPQHF | TGTGCCAGCAGTGACTTGGGGACAGGGCCCCAGCATTTT
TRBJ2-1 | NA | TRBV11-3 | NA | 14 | CASSGDSRRDEQFF | TGTGCCAGCAGCGGGGACTCCAGGAGGGATGAGCAGTTCTTC
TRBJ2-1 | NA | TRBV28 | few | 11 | CASLQGWEQFF | TGTGCCAGCTTACAGGGATGGGAGCAGTTCTTC
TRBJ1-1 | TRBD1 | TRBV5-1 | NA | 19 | CASSLRGAGTGQVNTEAFF | TGCGCCAGCAGCTTGAGGGGAGCGGGGACAGGGCAAGTGAACACTGAAGCTTTCTTT
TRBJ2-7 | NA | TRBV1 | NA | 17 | CTSSQAGTSGSLFEQYF | TGCACCAGCAGCCAGGCCGGGACTAGCGGCAGCCTTTTTGAGCAGTACTTC
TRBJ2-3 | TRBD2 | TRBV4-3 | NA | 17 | CASSQDISGGAADTQYF | TGCGCCAGCAGCCAAGATATAAGCGGGGGGGCCGCAGATACGCAGTATTTT
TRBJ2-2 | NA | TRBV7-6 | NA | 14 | CASSTHKNTGELFF | TGTGCCAGCAGCACCCACAAGAACACCGGGGAGCTGTTTTTT
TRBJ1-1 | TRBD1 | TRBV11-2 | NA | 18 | CASSSERPGTGTNTEAFF | TGTGCCAGCAGCTCAGAACGTCCCGGGACAGGGACGAACACTGAAGCTTTCTTT
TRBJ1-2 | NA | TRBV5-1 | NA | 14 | CASSSSGLNYGYTF | TGCGCCAGCAGCTCTTCGGGTCTTAACTATGGCTACACCTTC
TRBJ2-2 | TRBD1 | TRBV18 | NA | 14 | CASSLTGAAGELFF | TGTGCCAGCTCACTAACAGGGGCGGCCGGGGAGCTGTTTTTT
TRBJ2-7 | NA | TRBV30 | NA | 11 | CAWIRDYEQYF | TGTGCCTGGATCCGAGACTACGAGCAGTACTTC
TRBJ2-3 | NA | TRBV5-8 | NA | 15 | CASSLGLVGTDTQYF | TGTGCCAGCAGCTTGGGGCTAGTAGGTACGGATACGCAGTATTTT
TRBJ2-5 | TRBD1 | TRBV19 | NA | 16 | CASSILRTGGSETQYF | TGTGCCAGTAGTATTCTGAGGACAGGGGGATCGGAGACCCAGTACTTC
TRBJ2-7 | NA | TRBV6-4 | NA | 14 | CASSLSLHAREQYF | TGTGCCAGCTCCCTTTCCTTGCATGCCCGCGAGCAGTACTTC
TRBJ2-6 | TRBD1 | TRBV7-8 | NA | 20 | CASSLKGGQESLSGANVLTF | TGTGCCAGCAGCTTAAAAGGGGGACAGGAGTCACTCTCTGGGGCCAACGTCCTGACTTTC
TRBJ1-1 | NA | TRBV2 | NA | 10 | CASRGPEAFF | TGTGCCAGCAGGGGGCCTGAAGCTTTCTTT
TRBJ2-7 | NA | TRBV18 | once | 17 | CASSPIISRAVPYEQYF | TGTGCCAGCTCACCAATAATTTCTAGAGCTGTCCCCTACGAGCAGTACTTC
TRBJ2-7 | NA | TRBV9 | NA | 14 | CASSVGRSSYEQYF | TGTGCCAGCAGCGTGGGGCGGAGCTCCTACGAGCAGTACTTC
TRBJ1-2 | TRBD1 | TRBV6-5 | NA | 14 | CASSTRGVAYGYTF | TGTGCCAGCAGCACCAGGGGGGTTGCCTATGGCTACACCTTC
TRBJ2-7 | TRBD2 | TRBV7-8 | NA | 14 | CASSRLAVTTYKYF | TGTGCCAGCAGCAGACTAGCGGTAACAACGTACAAGTACTTC
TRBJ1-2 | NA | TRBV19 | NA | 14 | CAATNGQTNYGYTF | TGTGCCGCCACAAACGGACAGACTAACTATGGCTACACCTTC
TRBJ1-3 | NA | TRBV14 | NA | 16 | CASSQDSSGTGNTIYF | TGTGCCAGCAGCCAAGATTCGTCAGGGACTGGAAACACCATATATTTT
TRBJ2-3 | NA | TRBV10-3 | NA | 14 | CAISVRMSADTQYF | TGTGCCATCAGTGTTCGGATGAGCGCAGATACGCAGTATTTT
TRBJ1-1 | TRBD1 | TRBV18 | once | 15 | CASSPDRVWGTEAFF | TGTGCCAGCTCACCTGACAGGGTTTGGGGCACTGAAGCTTTCTTT
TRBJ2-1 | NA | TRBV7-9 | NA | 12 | CASSLSRDEQFF | TGTGCCAGCAGCTTATCCCGGGATGAGCAGTTCTTC
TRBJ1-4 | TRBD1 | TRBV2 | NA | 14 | CASRGQDPNEKLFF | TGTGCCAGCAGGGGACAGGATCCTAATGAAAAACTGTTTTTT
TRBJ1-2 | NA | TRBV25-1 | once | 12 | CAIREGAGGYTF | TGTGCCATCCGAGAAGGGGCGGGAGGCTACACCTTC
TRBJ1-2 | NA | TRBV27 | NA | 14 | CASSLGQGNYGYTF | TGTGCCAGCAGTTTAGGCCAGGGGAACTATGGCTACACCTTC
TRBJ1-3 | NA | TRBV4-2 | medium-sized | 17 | CASSQDGQGLSGNTIYF | TGTGCCAGCAGCCAAGATGGGCAGGGATTAAGTGGAAACACCATATATTTT
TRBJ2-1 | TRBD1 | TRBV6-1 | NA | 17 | CASSGPTDRGPYNEQFF | TGTGCCAGCAGTGGGCCCACAGACAGGGGCCCCTACAATGAGCAGTTCTTC
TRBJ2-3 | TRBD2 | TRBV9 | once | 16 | CASSVVKAGGHGTQYF | TGTGCCAGCAGCGTAGTAAAAGCGGGGGGGCATGGTACGCAGTATTTT
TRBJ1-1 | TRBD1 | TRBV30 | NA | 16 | CAWNPGTGWRNTEAFF | TGTGCCTGGAACCCAGGGACAGGGTGGAGGAACACTGAAGCTTTCTTT
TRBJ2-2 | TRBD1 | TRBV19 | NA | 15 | CASSKTGGPTGELFF | TGTGCCAGTAGTAAGACAGGGGGCCCCACCGGGGAGCTGTTTTTT
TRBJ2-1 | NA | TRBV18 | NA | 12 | CASSPPTNEQFF | TGTGCCAGCTCACCCCCGACAAATGAGCAGTTCTTC
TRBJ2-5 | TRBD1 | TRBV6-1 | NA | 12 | CATRQGRETQYF | TGTGCCACTCGACAGGGGCGAGAGACCCAGTACTTC
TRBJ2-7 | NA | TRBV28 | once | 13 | CASRMDNSYEQYF | TGTGCCAGCAGAATGGACAACTCCTACGAGCAGTACTTC
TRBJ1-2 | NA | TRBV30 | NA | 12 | CAWTVLNYGYTF | TGTGCCTGGACGGTGCTTAACTATGGCTACACCTTC
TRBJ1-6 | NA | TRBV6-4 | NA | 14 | CASSDKGPNSPLHF | TGTGCCAGCAGTGACAAGGGGCCCAATTCACCCCTCCACTTT
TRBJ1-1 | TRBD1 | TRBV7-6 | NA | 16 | CASSQLSPGGNTEAFF | TGTGCCAGCAGCCAACTCTCCCCAGGGGGGAACACTGAAGCTTTCTTT
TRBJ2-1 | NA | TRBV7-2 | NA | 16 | CASSSRGPTSYNEQFF | TGTGCCAGCAGCTCCAGGGGCCCTACCTCCTACAATGAGCAGTTCTTC
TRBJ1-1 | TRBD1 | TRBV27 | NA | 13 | CASAQQGRTEAFF | TGTGCCAGCGCACAACAGGGGAGGACTGAAGCTTTCTTT
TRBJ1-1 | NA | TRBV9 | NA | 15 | CASSARGGLVTEAFF | TGTGCCAGCAGCGCCCGCGGGGGGCTGGTTACTGAAGCTTTCTTT
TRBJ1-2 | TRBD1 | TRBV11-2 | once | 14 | CASSPQGDGYGYTF | TGTGCCAGCAGCCCTCAGGGGGACGGCTATGGCTACACCTTC
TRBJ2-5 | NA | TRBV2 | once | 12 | CASSDNSETQYF | TGTGCCAGCAGTGATAATAGCGAGACCCAGTACTTC
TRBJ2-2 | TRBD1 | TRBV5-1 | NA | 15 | CASSLGQGNTGELFF | TGCGCCAGCAGCTTGGGACAGGGAAACACCGGGGAGCTGTTTTTT
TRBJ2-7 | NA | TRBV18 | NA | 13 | CASSSKTDYEQYF | TGTGCCAGCTCGTCAAAGACAGACTACGAGCAGTACTTC
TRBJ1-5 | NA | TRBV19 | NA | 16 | CASSIEQGLINQPQHF | TGTGCCAGTAGTATTGAACAGGGCCTAATCAATCAGCCCCAGCATTTT
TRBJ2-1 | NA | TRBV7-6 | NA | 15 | CASIRGDGTYNEQFF | TGTGCCAGCATCCGCGGGGACGGAACCTACAATGAGCAGTTCTTC